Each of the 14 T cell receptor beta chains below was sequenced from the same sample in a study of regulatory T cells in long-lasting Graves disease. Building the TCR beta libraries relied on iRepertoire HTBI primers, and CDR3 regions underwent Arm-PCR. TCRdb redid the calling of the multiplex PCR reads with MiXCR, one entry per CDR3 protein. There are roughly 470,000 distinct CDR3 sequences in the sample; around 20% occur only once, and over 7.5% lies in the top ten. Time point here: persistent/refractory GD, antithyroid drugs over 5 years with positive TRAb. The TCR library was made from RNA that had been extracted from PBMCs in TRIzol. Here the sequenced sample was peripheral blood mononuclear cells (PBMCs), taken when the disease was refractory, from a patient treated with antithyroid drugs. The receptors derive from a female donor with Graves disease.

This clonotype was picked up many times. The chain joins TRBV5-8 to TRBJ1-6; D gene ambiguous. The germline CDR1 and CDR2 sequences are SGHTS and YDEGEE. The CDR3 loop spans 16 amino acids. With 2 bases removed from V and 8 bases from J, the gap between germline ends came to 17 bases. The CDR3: CASSLGGPVGHSPLHF. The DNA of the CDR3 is TGTGCCAGCAGCTTAGGAGGGCCTGTAGGGCATTCACCCCTCCACTTT.

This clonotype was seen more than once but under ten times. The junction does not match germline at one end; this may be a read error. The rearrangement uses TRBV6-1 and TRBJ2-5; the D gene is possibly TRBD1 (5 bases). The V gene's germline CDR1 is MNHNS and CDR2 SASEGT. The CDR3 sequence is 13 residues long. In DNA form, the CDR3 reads TGTGCCAGCAGCGAAGGGGTCCAAGAGACCCAGTACTTC. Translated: CASSEGVQETQYF.

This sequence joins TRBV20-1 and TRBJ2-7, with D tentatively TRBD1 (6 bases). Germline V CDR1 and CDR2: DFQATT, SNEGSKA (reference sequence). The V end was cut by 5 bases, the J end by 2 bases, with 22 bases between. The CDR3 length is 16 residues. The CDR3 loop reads CSAPNARGGPPYEQYF. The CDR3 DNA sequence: TGCAGTGCTCCCAATGCCAGGGGCGGGCCCCCCTACGAGCAGTACTTC.

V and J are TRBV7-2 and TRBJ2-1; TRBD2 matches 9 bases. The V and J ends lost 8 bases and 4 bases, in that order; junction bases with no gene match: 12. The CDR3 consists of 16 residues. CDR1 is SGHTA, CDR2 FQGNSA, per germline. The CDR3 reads CASRDRLTSGYNEQFF. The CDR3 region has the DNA TGTGCCAGCCGCGACCGACTAACTAGCGGGTACAATGAGCAGTTCTTC.

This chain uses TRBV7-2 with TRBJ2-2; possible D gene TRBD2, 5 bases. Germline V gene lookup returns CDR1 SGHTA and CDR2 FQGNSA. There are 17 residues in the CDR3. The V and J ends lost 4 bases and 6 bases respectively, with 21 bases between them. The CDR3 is CASSSTGSRVMAGELFF. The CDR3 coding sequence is TGTGCCAGCAGCTCCACGGGGAGTCGGGTCATGGCCGGGGAGCTGTTTTTT.

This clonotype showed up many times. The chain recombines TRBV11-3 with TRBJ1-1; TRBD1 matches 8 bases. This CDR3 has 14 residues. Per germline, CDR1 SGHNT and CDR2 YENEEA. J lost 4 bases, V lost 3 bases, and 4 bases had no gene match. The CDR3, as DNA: TGTGCCAGCAGCTTCAGGGGGCCCGGCACTGAAGCTTTCTTT. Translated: CASSFRGPGTEAFF.

As DNA, the CDR3 is TGCGCCAGCAGCCAAGTCAGGCAGAGCTCCTACGAGCAGTACTTC. Translation: CASSQVRQSSYEQYF. This chain uses TRBV4-1 with TRBJ2-7, with D hard to call. Germline-derived CDR1 and CDR2 are MGHRA and YSYEKL. V gave up 1 base and J gave up 0 bases, with 10 bases separating them. The CDR3 has 15 amino acids.

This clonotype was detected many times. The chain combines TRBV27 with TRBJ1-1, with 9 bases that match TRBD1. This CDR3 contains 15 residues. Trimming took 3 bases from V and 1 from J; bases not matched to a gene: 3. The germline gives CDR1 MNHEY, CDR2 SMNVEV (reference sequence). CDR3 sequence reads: CASSFMGQGNTEAFF. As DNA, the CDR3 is TGTGCCAGCAGTTTTATGGGACAGGGGAACACTGAAGCTTTCTTT.

The chain's CDR3 is CASSVLSGRTYNEQFF. Here the CDR3 DNA reads TGTGCCAGCAGTGTATTAAGCGGGAGGACATACAATGAGCAGTTCTTC. The rearrangement uses TRBV6-2 or TRBV6-3 and TRBJ2-1; 9 positions match TRBD2. The CDR3 spans 16 residues. The junction had 9 bases not matched to a gene; V was cut back by 5 bases and J by 4 bases. CDR1 and CDR2 from the germline V gene are MNHEY and SVGEGT.

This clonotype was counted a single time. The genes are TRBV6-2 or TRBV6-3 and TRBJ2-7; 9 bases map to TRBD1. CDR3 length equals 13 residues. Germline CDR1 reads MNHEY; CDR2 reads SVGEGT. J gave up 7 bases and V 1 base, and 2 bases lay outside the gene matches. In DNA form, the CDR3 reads TGTGCCAGCAGTTACTTCGGACAGGGGGAGCAGTACTTC. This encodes CASSYFGQGEQYF.

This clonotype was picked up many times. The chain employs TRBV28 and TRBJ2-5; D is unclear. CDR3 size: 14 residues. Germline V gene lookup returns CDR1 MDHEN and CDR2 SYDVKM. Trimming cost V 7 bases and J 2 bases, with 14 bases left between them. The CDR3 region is CASTQVDGQETQYF. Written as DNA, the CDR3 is TGTGCCAGCACCCAAGTGGACGGACAAGAGACCCAGTACTTC.

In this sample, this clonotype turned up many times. In DNA, the CDR3 is TGTGCCAGCAGCCAAGAGATAGCGGGGCTCACAGATACGCAGTATTTT. This gives the protein CASSQEIAGLTDTQYF. This sequence joins TRBV7-8 and TRBJ2-3; 8 positions match TRBD2. There are 16 residues in the CDR3. V lost 5 bases and J lost 2; bases outside the gene matches: 9. Germline CDR1 SGHVS, CDR2 FQNEAQ.

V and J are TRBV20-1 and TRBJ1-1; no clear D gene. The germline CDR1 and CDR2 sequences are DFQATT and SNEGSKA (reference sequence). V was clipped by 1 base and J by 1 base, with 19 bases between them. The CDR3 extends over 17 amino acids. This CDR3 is CSARAFSWLLSNTEAFF. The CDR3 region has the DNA TGCAGTGCTAGAGCTTTTTCTTGGCTCTTATCGAACACTGAAGCTTTCTTT.

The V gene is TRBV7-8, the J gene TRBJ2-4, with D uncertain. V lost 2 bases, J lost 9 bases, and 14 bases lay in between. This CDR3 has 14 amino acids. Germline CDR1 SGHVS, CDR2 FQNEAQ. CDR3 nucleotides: TGTGCCAGCAGCTTAAGCCCACTAAAGTCCATTCAGTACTTC. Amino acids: CASSLSPLKSIQYF.